This T cell receptor beta chain was recovered during a study of shared clonotypes between healthy human individuals. Measured with immunoSEQ multiplex PCR; TCRdb has only the in-frame clones, and not every one. The sample has approximately 1.9 million clones, 93% seen once. The length of the CDR3 is 10 residues. V lost 9 bases, J lost 8 bases, and 7 bases lay in between. CDR1 and CDR2 from the germline V gene are MNHEY and SMNVEV (reference sequence). Naivety among CD8 cells was defined by CD45RO negativity and positive CCR7 selection, thereby excluding terminally differentiated effector memory CD45RA+ cells.

The clonotype was recovered from a man aged 18 to 30 in good health. Some clones in this sample may be carry-over from other donors' samples. The rearrangement links TRBV27 to TRBJ1-4; D is undetermined. Sequenced material: naive CD8+ T cells from PBMCs. The CDR3 here is CASTVEKLFF. Here the CDR3 DNA reads TGTGCCAGTACTGTGGAAAAACTGTTTTTT.